The entry below gives a single T cell receptor beta chain sequence along with its context. Trimming removed 0 bases from V and 4 bases from J; junction bases left unmatched: 3. The CDR3 consists of 15 residues. CDR1 is SGHRS, CDR2 YFSETQ, per germline. The sample belongs to a study of blood T cell repertoires in COVID-19. TCRdb's copy holds only in-frame clones and misses some; the assay was immunoSEQ multiplex PCR. The repertoire consists of a few hundred thousand clones, with about 73% occurring once and the leading ten covering 3% to 3.5%. The sequence derives from a woman aged 80 or over with acute or convalescent COVID-19. The chain is built from TRBV5-1 and TRBJ1-1, with TRBD1 identical over 10 bases. The sample taken for sequencing was peripheral blood. The CDR3 DNA is TGCGCCAGCAGCTTGGGGGGACAGGGGACCACTGAAGCTTTCTTT. Its protein is CASSLGGQGTTEAFF.